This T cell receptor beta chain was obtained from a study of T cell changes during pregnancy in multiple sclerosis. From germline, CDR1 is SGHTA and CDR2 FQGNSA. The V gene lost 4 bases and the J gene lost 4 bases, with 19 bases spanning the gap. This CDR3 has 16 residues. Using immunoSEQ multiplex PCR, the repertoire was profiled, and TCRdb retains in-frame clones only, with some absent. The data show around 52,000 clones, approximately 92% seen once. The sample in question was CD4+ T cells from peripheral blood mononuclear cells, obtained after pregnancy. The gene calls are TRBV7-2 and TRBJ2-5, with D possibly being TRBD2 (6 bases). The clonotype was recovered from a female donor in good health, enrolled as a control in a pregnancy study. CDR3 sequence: CASSSERVGGGETQYF. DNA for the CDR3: TGTGCCAGCAGCTCTGAACGTGTGGGGGGAGGAGAGACCCAGTACTTC.